The 20 T cell receptor beta chains below come from one sample, sequenced in a study of blood T cell repertoires in COVID-19. This table comes from immunoSEQ multiplex PCR, and its TCRdb copy is limited to in-frame clones, with some not included. The table lists over 200,000 clones, roughly four fifths of them singletons. Sequenced input: PBMCs or T cells enriched from blood (not recorded which). All receptors come from a man aged 35 to 55 who had recovered from COVID-19.

The gene calls are TRBV7-6 and TRBJ1-3; tentative D call: TRBD1 (6 bases). CDR1 SGHVS and CDR2 FNYEAQ come from the germline V gene. The CDR3 has 16 residues. Trimming cost V 5 bases and J 0 bases, with 14 bases left between them. CDR3 protein: CASSTLQGISGNTIYF. The DNA of the CDR3 is TGTGCCAGCAGCACACTTCAGGGGATCTCTGGAAACACCATATATTTT. Full variable domain (missing parts from reference TRBV7-6 and TRBJ1-3): GAGVSQSPRYKVTKRGQDVALRCDPISGHVSLYWYRQALGQGPEFLTYFNYEAQQDKSGLPNDRFSAERPEGSISTLTIQRTEQRDSAMYRCASSTLQGISGNTIYFGEGSWLTVV.

The J gene is TRBJ1-1, the V gene TRBV2; D might be TRBD1 (6 bases). V was trimmed by 6 bases and J by 5 bases, leaving 16 bases between them. The CDR3 consists of 14 residues. Germline values: CDR1 SNHLY, CDR2 FYNNEI. The CDR3 DNA is TGTGCCAGCAGCCCTTCGGGGGGCTATACTGAAGCTTTCTTT. Its translation: CASSPSGGYTEAFF.

The rearrangement links TRBV20-1 to TRBJ2-7; unclear D gene. Trimming removed 7 bases from V and 0 bases from J, with 7 bases in between. The length of the CDR3 is 11 residues. CDR1 is DFQATT and CDR2 is SNEGSKA in the germline V gene (reference sequence). CDR3 protein: CSGTVSYEQYF. The CDR3 nucleotides read TGCAGTGGCACGGTCTCCTACGAGCAGTACTTC.

This clone was recorded only once. The chain has TRBV11-2 and TRBJ1-3; D is perhaps TRBD1 (5 bases). CDR3 length: 15 residues. Per the germline V gene, CDR1 is SGHAT and CDR2 is FQNNGV. Trimming stripped 5 bases from V and 4 bases from J, with 15 bases between. The CDR3 DNA is TGTGCCAGCAGCCCAGTGGGGGGAGCCGGAAACACCATATATTTT. As protein: CASSPVGGAGNTIYF.

The CDR3: CAWSANTGSNQPQHF. The CDR3 DNA is TGTGCCTGGAGCGCGAATACAGGTAGCAATCAGCCCCAGCATTTT. V usage is TRBV30 and J usage is TRBJ1-5; perhaps TRBD1 as D (5 bases). This CDR3 has 15 amino acids. Germline lookup yields CDR1 GTSNPN and CDR2 SVGIG (reference sequence). V lost 3 bases and J lost 0, with 12 bases in between.

The chain is built from TRBV7-9 and TRBJ2-1; 7 positions match TRBD1. The junction had 9 bases not matched to a gene; V was cut back by 5 bases and J by 8 bases. The germline gives CDR1 SEHNR, CDR2 FQNEAQ (reference sequence). CDR3 length: 14 residues. DNA of the CDR3: TGTGCCAGCAGCGCCTACAGGGGCCAGGATGAGCAGTTCTTC. Amino acid sequence: CASSAYRGQDEQFF.

The rearrangement joins TRBV5-5 to TRBJ1-1; 7 bases match TRBD1. V lost 7 bases, J lost 0 bases, and 9 bases stayed unmatched. The CDR3 has 15 residues. Germline CDR1 reads SGHKS; CDR2 reads YYEKEE (reference sequence). Here the CDR3 DNA reads TGTGCCAGCTTGGGACAGCCTAACATGAACACTGAAGCTTTCTTT. Translated, it gives CASLGQPNMNTEAFF.

The CDR3 here is CASSLGAGAGDTEAFF. CDR3 in DNA: TGTGCCAGCAGCTTAGGGGCAGGGGCAGGTGACACTGAAGCTTTCTTT. The chain recombines TRBV11-3 with TRBJ1-1; D is perhaps TRBD1 (6 bases). V was trimmed by 1 base and J by 3 bases, leaving 15 bases between them. Germline loops: CDR1 SGHNT, CDR2 YENEEA. The CDR3 has 16 amino acids.

The chain joins TRBV2 to TRBJ1-6; 8 bases align to TRBD1. CDR3 length equals 14 residues. The germline V gene has CDR1 SNHLY and CDR2 FYNNEI. V lost 5 bases, J lost 10 bases, and 7 bases stayed unmatched. The CDR3 DNA reads TGTGCCAGCAGTTCGACAGGGGCGACATCACCCCTCCACTTT. It is translated as CASSSTGATSPLHF.

This chain uses TRBV7-6 with TRBJ1-2; unclear D gene. V was cut by 1 base and J by 8 bases, with 11 bases left in between. Per the germline V gene, CDR1 is SGHVS and CDR2 is FNYEAQ. The CDR3 is made up of 13 amino acids. CDR3 residues: CASSLGSGGGYTF. DNA of the CDR3: TGTGCCAGCAGCTTAGGGTCCGGCGGGGGCTACACCTTC.

The chain employs TRBV5-1 and TRBJ1-2; no clear D gene. The length of the CDR3 is 14 residues. Germline CDR1 SGHRS, CDR2 YFSETQ. V gave up 0 bases and J gave up 4 bases, with 10 bases separating them. CDR3 DNA sequence: TGCGCCAGCAGCTTGGGGGGAGAGACCTATGGCTACACCTTC. This sequence encodes CASSLGGETYGYTF.

The chain employs TRBV5-1 and TRBJ1-6, with a weak D call TRBD1 (6 bases). Trimming removed 4 bases from V and 6 bases from J, with 14 bases in between. CDR1 and CDR2 from the germline V gene are SGHRS and YFSETQ. The CDR3 runs 15 residues. CDR3 sequence: CASSAAGVVNSPLHF. For the CDR3, the DNA is TGCGCCAGCAGCGCTGCAGGGGTGGTTAATTCACCCCTCCACTTT.

The rearrangement joins TRBV5-8 to TRBJ1-6, with 8 bases fitting TRBD1. This CDR3 is 16 amino acids long. Trimming at V came to 3 bases and at J to 1 base, leaving 3 bases not matched to a gene. CDR1 and CDR2 (germline): SGHTS, YDEGEE. DNA for the CDR3: TGTGCCAGCAGCTCAGGGGGCAGATCCTATAATTCACCCCTCCACTTT. The encoded protein is CASSSGGRSYNSPLHF.

V and J are TRBV5-1 and TRBJ2-3; 10 nucleotides align to TRBD1. The length of the CDR3 is 16 residues. Germline assignment: CDR1 SGHRS and CDR2 YFSETQ. V dropped 4 bases and J dropped 8; count of bases not matched to a gene: 13. DNA of the CDR3: TGCGCCAGCAGCGGAACCGGGACAGGGGCCCCTTCTACGCAGTATTTT. This encodes CASSGTGTGAPSTQYF.

This clone has a handful of counts. The gene calls are TRBV30 and TRBJ1-4, with D perhaps matching TRBD1 (6 bases). Trimming took off 8 bases at V and 5 bases at J, with 21 bases between the two ends. CDR1 and CDR2 (germline): GTSNPN, SVGIG (reference sequence). The CDR3 covers 15 residues. CDR3 loop: CALMKTGRVNEKLFF. CDR3 DNA: TGTGCCCTAATGAAAACAGGGAGGGTAAATGAAAAACTGTTTTTT.

V usage is TRBV19 and J usage is TRBJ1-4; 7 bases agree with TRBD1. From germline, CDR1 is LNHDA and CDR2 SQIVND (reference sequence). This CDR3 contains 16 residues. J was trimmed by 0 bases and V by 3 bases; bases with no gene match: 4. This CDR3 is CASSIQGGPTNEKLFF. Written as DNA, the CDR3 is TGTGCCAGTAGTATTCAGGGGGGCCCAACTAATGAAAAACTGTTTTTT. Full variable domain (rest looked up from reference TRBV19 and TRBJ1-4): DGGITQSPKYLFRKEGQNVTLSCEQNLNHDAMYWYRQDPGQGLRLIYYSQIVNDFQKGDIAEGYSVSREKKESFPLTVTSAQKNPTAFYLCASSIQGGPTNEKLFFGSGTQLSVL.

This clone is a singleton in its sample. The chain couples TRBV3-1 (or the pseudogene TRBV3-2) to TRBJ2-2; D perhaps matches TRBD1 (5 bases). Germline CDR1 reads LGHDT; CDR2 reads YNNKEL (reference sequence). Trimming shortened V by 1 base and J by 5 bases, and 14 bases separated the two germline ends. The CDR3 loop spans 16 amino acids. This CDR3 is CASSQGGRKWTGELFF. The CDR3 DNA is TGTGCCAGCAGCCAAGGGGGCAGGAAGTGGACCGGGGAGCTGTTTTTT.

The V gene is TRBV10-3, the J gene TRBJ1-5; possibly TRBD1 for D (6 bases). The CDR3 consists of 14 residues. V was cut by 8 bases and J by 0 bases, with 11 bases left in between. The V gene's germline CDR1 is ENHRY and CDR2 SYGVKD. The CDR3 is CAISTGNSNQPQHF. CDR3 bases: TGTGCCATCTCGACAGGTAATAGCAATCAGCCCCAGCATTTT.

In nucleotides, the CDR3 is TGTGCCAGCAGTTACTGGGGACAGGTTAACACCGGGGAGCTGTTTTTT. This gives the protein CASSYWGQVNTGELFF. The rearrangement joins TRBV6-5 to TRBJ2-2; 8 nucleotides align to TRBD1. Per the germline V gene, CDR1 is MNHEY and CDR2 is SVGAGI. With V trimmed by 1 base and J by 2 bases, 3 bases remained unmatched. The CDR3 spans 16 residues.

The J gene is TRBJ2-3, the V gene TRBV19, with 8 bases lining up with TRBD2. Germline CDR1 and CDR2: LNHDA and SQIVND (reference sequence). This CDR3 has 14 amino acids. Trimming removed 4 bases from V and 6 bases from J; junction bases left unmatched: 6. The CDR3 nucleotides read TGTGCCAGTAGTAACGGGGGGGGTTGGGATACGCAGTATTTT. This translates into CASSNGGGWDTQYF. Full variable domain (remainder filled in from reference TRBV19 and TRBJ2-3): DGGITQSPKYLFRKEGQNVTLSCEQNLNHDAMYWYRQDPGQGLRLIYYSQIVNDFQKGDIAEGYSVSREKKESFPLTVTSAQKNPTAFYLCASSNGGGWDTQYFGPGTRLTVL.